These T cell receptor beta chains were read from a single sample in a study of T cell responses to AZD1222 COVID-19 vaccine. Method: immunoSEQ multiplex PCR; TCRdb's copy keeps in-frame clones and lacks some. The sample holds about 160,000 clones, roughly 90% seen once. This sample comprised peripheral blood, obtained 28 days after the second AZD1222 dose. These TCRs come from an adult who received the AZD1222 COVID-19 vaccine. Each CDR3 is given with its conserved first and last residue. The D gene is left open where the match is weak. Rows give clone size only sometimes, using once, few, many, or a class for an expanded clone.

>TRBJ2-5|16|TRBD2|TRBV7-9|-
TGTGCCAGCAGCTTAGGGATGATAGCGGGGGAAGAGACCCAGTACTTC
CASSLGMIAGEETQYF
>TRBJ1-5|15|-|TRBV19|-
TGTGCCAGTAGGGCCGAGGGGCAGGGTGATCAGCCCCAGCATTTT
CASRAEGQGDQPQHF
>TRBJ1-1|16|-|TRBV7-3|-
TGTGCCAGCAGCTTTAACCTAAGGGGGATGAACACTGAAGCTTTCTTT
CASSFNLRGMNTEAFF
>TRBJ1-1|13|TRBD1|TRBV7-8|-
TGTGCCAGCAGCTCAGGACAGGGCCGTGAAGCTTTCTTT
CASSSGQGREAFF
>TRBJ2-7|12|-|TRBV5-1|-
TGCGCCAGCAGCTTGGTTGGGAGCGAGCAGTACTTC
CASSLVGSEQYF
>TRBJ2-6|18|TRBD1|TRBV6-1|-
TGTGCCAGCAGTGAACCGGGACAGGCCAGCTCTGGGGCCAACGTCCTGACTTTC
CASSEPGQASSGANVLTF
>TRBJ2-1|12|-|TRBV12-3/TRBV12-4|-
TGTGCCAGCAGGGACAGATTTAATGAGCAGTTCTTC
CASRDRFNEQFF
>TRBJ2-7|16|-|TRBV4-1|-
TGCGCCAGCGGGGATATTAGGACTCTCAACTCCTACGAGCAGTACTTC
CASGDIRTLNSYEQYF
>TRBJ2-7|15|-|TRBV4-2|once
TGTGCCAGCAGCCAAGATGCGACAGGCTCCTACGAGCAGTACTTC
CASSQDATGSYEQYF
>TRBJ1-5|13|-|TRBV5-8|-
TGTGCCAGCAGCTTGTGGTCAAATCAGCCCCAGCATTTT
CASSLWSNQPQHF
>TRBJ1-5|13|-|TRBV6-5|few
TGTGCCAGCATGGCCCGAAGCAATCAGCCCCAGCATTTT
CASMARSNQPQHF
>TRBJ2-1|13|-|TRBV19|-
TGTGCCAGTAGTATTATGCCCGGGGGGCTCCTGTTCTTC
CASSIMPGGLLFF
>TRBJ1-5|13|-|TRBV7-3|-
TGTGCCAGCAGCTCTGTCCACGGGGGGCCCCAGCATTTT
CASSSVHGGPQHF
>TRBJ2-7|14|-|TRBV18|-
TGTGCCAGCTCACCACCAGTCGGGACCTACGAGCAGTACTTC
CASSPPVGTYEQYF
>TRBJ1-1|14|TRBD1|TRBV7-9|-
TGTGCCAGCAGGTTGGGACAGGGAAACACTGAAGCTTTCTTT
CASRLGQGNTEAFF
>TRBJ2-7|13|-|TRBV7-8|-
TGTGCCAGCAGCTTAGATCCTATCTACGAGCAGTACTTC
CASSLDPIYEQYF
>TRBJ2-1|16|TRBD2|TRBV7-6|-
TGTGCCAGCAGCCTCTTTCCCAGCGGGGGTGGGAATGAGCAGTTCTTC
CASSLFPSGGGNEQFF
>TRBJ1-6|14|-|TRBV5-4|-
TGTGCCAGCACCTCCGGGGCGACGGATTCACCCCTCCACTTT
CASTSGATDSPLHF
>TRBJ2-2|19|TRBD1|TRBV9|-
TGTGCCAGCAGCGTAGGGACAGCGAACAGGGGGCGCAGCACCGGGGAGCTGTTTTTT
CASSVGTANRGRSTGELFF
>TRBJ2-1|13|-|TRBV30|-
TGTGCCTGGAGTGTACGAGGGTCGGGTGAGCAGTTCTTC
CAWSVRGSGEQFF
>TRBJ1-2|16|TRBD1|TRBV14|-
TGTGCCAGCAGCCAAGATGCGACAGGGGGTTTCTATGGCTACACCTTC
CASSQDATGGFYGYTF
>TRBJ2-6|18|-|TRBV13|-
TGTGCCAGCAGCTTTAATAAGGCAGTCCGCTCTGGGGCCAACGTCCTGACTTTC
CASSFNKAVRSGANVLTF
>TRBJ1-5|13|-|TRBV7-3|-
TGTGCCAGCAGCAAAGACAATCGACAGCCCCAGCATTTT
CASSKDNRQPQHF
>TRBJ2-3|12|TRBD2|TRBV6-5|once
TGTGCCAGCAGCGGGGGGACAGATACGCAGTATTTT
CASSGGTDTQYF